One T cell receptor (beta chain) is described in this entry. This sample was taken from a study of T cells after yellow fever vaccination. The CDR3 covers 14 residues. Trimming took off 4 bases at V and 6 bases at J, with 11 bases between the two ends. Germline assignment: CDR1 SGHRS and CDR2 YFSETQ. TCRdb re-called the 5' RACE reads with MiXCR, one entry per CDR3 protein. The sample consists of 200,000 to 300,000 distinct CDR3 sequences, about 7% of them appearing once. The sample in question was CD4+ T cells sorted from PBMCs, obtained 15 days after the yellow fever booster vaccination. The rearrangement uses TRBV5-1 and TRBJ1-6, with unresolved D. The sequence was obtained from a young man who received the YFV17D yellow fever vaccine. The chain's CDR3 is CASSEGVSNSPLHF. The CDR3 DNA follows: TGCGCCAGCAGCGAAGGAGTGTCTAATTCACCCCTCCACTTT.